One sample yielded the 14 T cell receptor beta chains listed below, sequenced in a study of blood T cells in healthy people across ages. Next came a second PCR, run for 7 to 11 cycles, which used a sample-barcoded 5' primer along with a J-beta primer mix. TCRdb reprocessed the 5' RACE reads with MiXCR, giving one entry per CDR3 protein. The sample lists fewer than 750,000 distinct CDR3 sequences, roughly 48% occurring once. The sequencing input was blood. These receptor sequences come from a man aged 80 or over in good health.

The sample holds a few counts of this clonotype. The genes are TRBV11-2 and TRBJ2-1; D may be TRBD1 (7 bases). V was shortened by 3 bases and J by 6 bases, with 12 bases between the two germline ends. The germline V gene has CDR1 SGHAT and CDR2 FQNNGV. The CDR3 runs 14 residues. CDR3 amino acids: CASSFQGGINEQFF. CDR3 sequence (DNA): TGTGCCAGCAGCTTTCAGGGGGGTATCAATGAGCAGTTCTTC. Using reference TRBV11-2 and TRBJ2-1 for the parts outside the CDR3, the full variable domain is EAGVAQSPRYKIIEKRQSVAFWCNPISGHATLYWYQQILGQGPKLLIQFQNNGVVDDSQLPKDRFSAERLKGVDSTLKIQPAKLEDSAVYLCASSFQGGINEQFFGPGTRLTVL.

The V call is TRBV29-1, the J call TRBJ2-5; 8 positions match TRBD1. The J call could be wrong; TRBJ2-7 is a better fit for the DNA end. The V gene's germline CDR1 is SQVTM and CDR2 ANQGSEA. This CDR3 is built from 13 residues. CDR3 residues: CSVARTGIYEQYF. The CDR3 DNA is TGCAGCGTTGCTCGGACAGGGATATACGAGCAGTACTTC.

The rearrangement links TRBV20-1 to TRBJ1-6; perhaps TRBD1 as D (5 bases). The CDR3 length is 16 residues. With 0 bases removed from V and 13 bases from J, the gap between germline ends came to 22 bases. Germline-derived CDR1 and CDR2 are DFQATT and SNEGSKA (reference sequence). CDR3 in amino acids: CSARDFRSRVDTPLHF. CDR3 sequence (DNA): TGCAGTGCTAGAGATTTCAGGAGCAGGGTCGATACGCCCCTCCACTTT.

Regarding this clonotype: The junction departs from the called germline gene at one end, perhaps through a read error. The chain uses TRBV6-5 and TRBJ2-1; 8 bases are shared with TRBD2. Per germline, CDR1 MNHEY and CDR2 SVGAGI. CDR3 length: 15 residues. This chain's CDR3 is CDSRPPLAGYNEQFF. The CDR3 DNA sequence: TGTGACAGCAGGCCACCCTTAGCGGGGTACAATGAGCAGTTCTTC.

The sample holds a few counts of this clonotype. The CDR3 loop is CSAREGIAGDSETQYF. CDR3 nucleotide sequence: TGCAGTGCTAGAGAGGGAATAGCGGGAGACAGTGAGACCCAGTACTTC. The rearrangement links TRBV20-1 to TRBJ2-5; TRBD2 agrees at 9 bases. The V gene end was trimmed by 0 bases and the J gene end by 5 bases; junction bases not matched to a gene: 10. The CDR3 length is 16 residues. CDR1 and CDR2 (germline): DFQATT, SNEGSKA (reference sequence).

The rearrangement joins TRBV12-3 or TRBV12-4 to TRBJ2-3; no clear D gene. Trimming stripped 5 bases from V and 11 bases from J, with 14 bases between. The CDR3 loop spans 12 amino acids. Here the CDR3 reads CASSLRADVQYF. CDR3 coding DNA: TGTGCCAGCAGTCTAAGAGCAGATGTGCAGTATTTT.

This clonotype was picked up a small number of times. This chain joins TRBV20-1 and TRBJ2-7; 10 bases are shared with TRBD2. Trimming took 5 bases from V and 0 from J; bases not matched to a gene: 4. There are 14 residues in the CDR3. Germline CDR1 DFQATT, CDR2 SNEGSKA (reference sequence). CDR3 residues: CSALGLAASYEQYF. In DNA, the CDR3 is TGCAGTGCTTTAGGACTAGCGGCCTCCTACGAGCAGTACTTC.

This clonotype showed up just a few times. The chain carries TRBV29-1 and TRBJ1-2; TRBD1 might be the D (6 bases). This CDR3 comprises 13 residues. Germline-derived CDR1 and CDR2 are SQVTM and ANQGSEA. V was cut by 4 bases and J by 4 bases, with 13 bases left in between. The CDR3 loop is CSVGQGGIYGYTF. CDR3 nucleotides: TGCAGCGTTGGGCAAGGGGGTATCTATGGCTACACCTTC.

The genes are TRBV7-2 and TRBJ1-5; D uncertain. The CDR3 is made up of 13 amino acids. CDR1 and CDR2 (germline): SGHTA, FQGNSA. V was trimmed by 2 bases and J by 3 bases, leaving 5 bases between them. CDR3 sequence: CASSLTHNQPQHF. The CDR3 DNA reads as TGTGCCAGCAGCTTAACACACAATCAGCCCCAGCATTTT.

About this clonotype: A read error may produce the germline difference seen at one junction end. This sequence joins TRBV20-1 and TRBJ2-7; D is possibly TRBD1 or TRBD2 (5 bases each). Looked up from germline, CDR1 is DFQATT and CDR2 is SNEGSKA (reference sequence). The CDR3 contains 12 residues. Here the CDR3 DNA reads TGCAGTGCGAGAGGGTTCCAGGGCGAGCAGTACTTC. It encodes CSARGFQGEQYF.

The chain links TRBV3-1 to TRBJ2-1, with 7 nucleotides matching TRBD2. Germline V gene data show CDR1 as LGHDT and CDR2 as YNNKEL (reference sequence). With V trimmed by 3 bases and J by 5 bases, 10 bases remained unmatched. This CDR3 has 16 amino acids. The DNA of the CDR3 is TGTGCCAGCAGCCAGGGTTCCGGGACTATAGACAATGAGCAGTTCTTC. Residues: CASSQGSGTIDNEQFF.

The table lists this clonotype with a few counts. This chain links TRBV4-3 with TRBJ1-1, with D hard to call. Germline CDR1 reads LGHNA; CDR2 reads YSLEER. The CDR3 loop spans 15 amino acids. V lost 1 base to trimming and J lost 4 bases, with 13 bases between them. The CDR3 reads CASSQGAWSGTEAFF. For the CDR3, the DNA is TGCGCCAGCAGCCAAGGTGCGTGGTCGGGCACTGAAGCTTTCTTT.

The chain recombines TRBV7-2 with TRBJ2-3; 11 positions agree with TRBD2. This CDR3 is built from 15 residues. The ends lost 5 bases at V and 4 bases at J; junction bases unmatched: 5. Germline assignment: CDR1 SGHTA and CDR2 FQGNSA. In nucleotides, the CDR3 is TGTGCCAGCAGCGAACTAGCGGGAGATTCAGATACGCAGTATTTT. The encoded protein is CASSELAGDSDTQYF. The full variable domain, completed using reference TRBV7-2 and TRBJ2-3, is GAGVSQSPSNKVTEKGKDVELRCDPISGHTALYWYRQSLGQGLEFLIYFQGNSAPDKSGLPSDRFSAERTGGSVSTLTIQRTQQEDSAVYLCASSELAGDSDTQYFGPGTRLTVL.

The chain joins TRBV9 to TRBJ1-2, with 8 bases matching TRBD1. V lost 7 bases, J lost 3 bases, and 8 bases stayed unmatched. Germline V lookup: CDR1 SGDLS, CDR2 YYNGEE. The CDR3 spans 14 residues. The CDR3: CASESGQGYYGYTF. The CDR3 bases are TGTGCCAGCGAGAGCGGACAGGGCTACTATGGCTACACCTTC. The full variable domain, rest sourced from reference TRBV9 and TRBJ1-2, is DSGVTQTPKHLITATGQRVTLRCSPRSGDLSVYWYQQSLDQGLQFLIQYYNGEERAKGNILERFSAQQFPDLHSELNLSSLELGDSALYFCASESGQGYYGYTFGSGTRLTVV.